These 9 T cell receptor beta chains originate from one sample sequenced in a study of PD-1 blockade in classical Hodgkin lymphoma. Profiling relied on immunoSEQ multiplex PCR, and the TCRdb table lists in-frame clones only, not all of them. The sample contains about 50,000 clones, around four fifths of which appear only once. Documented time point: cycle 4 day 1 (C4D1), after less than 7 weeks of nivolumab. Each patient's relapse followed autologous stem cell transplantation, and brentuximab vedotin exposure varied. The source material was peripheral blood mononuclear cells (PBMCs), sampled before the fourth cycle of nivolumab. The receptor set was obtained from a human donor with classical Hodgkin lymphoma.

This rearrangement joins TRBV7-6 to TRBJ2-1, with 7 bases matching TRBD1. V was clipped by 5 bases and J by 7 bases; unmatched bases: 2. In germline, CDR1 is SGHVS, CDR2 FNYEAQ. The CDR3 totals 12 residues. In nucleotides, the CDR3 is TGTGCCAGCAGCAACAGGGGAAATGAGCAGTTCTTC. Translation: CASSNRGNEQFF.

The chain employs TRBV7-8 and TRBJ1-1; no definite D call. The CDR3 is 11 residues long. In germline, CDR1 is SGHVS, CDR2 FQNEAQ. The germline V and J ends were trimmed by 8 bases and 5 bases, with 9 bases remaining between them. CDR3 sequence (DNA): TGTGCCAGCGCCCCTTATACTGAAGCTTTCTTT. This translates into CASAPYTEAFF. Full variable domain (rest looked up from reference TRBV7-8 and TRBJ1-1): GAGVSQSPRYKVAKRGQDVALRCDPISGHVSLFWYQQALGQGPEFLTYFQNEAQLDKSGLPSDRFFAERPEGSVSTLKIQRTQQEDSAVYLCASAPYTEAFFGQGTRLTVV.

For this clone: The conserved final phenylalanine or tryptophan is absent from the CDR3, which likely points to a read error. It is unclear where the CDR3 begins or ends on the DNA, so no DNA is shown, and the CDR3 is as TCRdb lists it. V usage is TRBV21-1 and J usage is TRBJ2-3; TRBD2, the D gene given by the table, was not confirmed from the DNA. TRBV21-1 is marked as a pseudogene. The CDR3 is 12 residues long, counting both termini. The CDR3 is CASSKVGRELGV.

The CDR3, as DNA: TGTGCCAGCAGCGTAGGAGGGGAGAGAACAGATACGCAGTATTTT. Protein product: CASSVGGERTDTQYF. The chain combines TRBV9 with TRBJ2-3; D possibly matches TRBD1 or TRBD2 (5 bases each). Trimming stripped 0 bases from V and 3 bases from J, with 11 bases between. The CDR3 is 15 amino acids. Germline V gives CDR1 SGDLS, CDR2 YYNGEE.

The gene calls are TRBV30 and TRBJ1-1; 10 nucleotides line up with TRBD1. Germline V gives CDR1 GTSNPN, CDR2 SVGIG (reference sequence). J lost 4 bases, V lost 2 bases, and 10 bases had no gene match. The CDR3 sequence is 16 residues long. The CDR3 DNA is TGTGCCTGGAGTCCCGCGAGGGACAGGGGCGGCACTGAAGCTTTCTTT. This codes for CAWSPARDRGGTEAFF.

The chain combines TRBV4-2 with TRBJ2-1, with 9 nucleotides matching TRBD2. The CDR3 consists of 16 residues. Germline V gene sequence: CDR1 LGHNA, CDR2 YNFKEQ. Trimming took 3 bases from V and 5 from J; bases not matched to a gene: 8. Here the CDR3 DNA reads TGTGCCAGCAGCCAGGATCCTAGCGGGACTAACAATGAGCAGTTCTTC. Encoded protein: CASSQDPSGTNNEQFF.

The V call is TRBV6-6, the J call TRBJ2-1, with 9 nucleotides matching TRBD2. Germline-derived CDR1 and CDR2 are MNHNY and SVGAGI (reference sequence). Unmatched junction bases numbered 5, after V lost 4 bases and J lost 7 bases. The CDR3 contains 14 residues. The CDR3 protein is CASSSGTSWNEQFF. The CDR3 DNA follows: TGTGCCAGCAGTTCCGGGACTAGCTGGAATGAGCAGTTCTTC.

This clone was seen only a few times. The genes are TRBV27 and TRBJ1-2; no definite D call. Trimming removed 4 bases from V and 3 bases from J, with 9 bases in between. CDR1 and CDR2 (germline): MNHEY, SMNVEV (reference sequence). The CDR3 has 13 amino acids. The CDR3 DNA follows: TGTGCCAGCAGTTCCGGGTGGTACTATGGCTACACCTTC. Residues: CASSSGWYYGYTF.

V gene TRBV28 combines with J gene TRBJ2-1; D gene uncertain. With 4 bases removed from V and 6 bases from J, the gap between germline ends came to 10 bases. This CDR3 contains 13 residues. Germline V gives CDR1 MDHEN, CDR2 SYDVKM. The CDR3 sequence: CASSWVSRNEQFF. The CDR3 bases are TGTGCCAGCAGTTGGGTGAGCCGCAATGAGCAGTTCTTC.